Listed below are T cell receptor beta chains from one sample, sequenced in a study of blood T cells in healthy people across ages. TCRdb analysed the 5' RACE reads with MiXCR anew, one entry per CDR3 protein. This sample carries over a million distinct CDR3 sequences, under 55% of them seen once, and the ten largest clones take 4%. The sequencing input was blood. All receptors come from a woman aged 18-35 years in good health. CDR3s include the opening cysteine and the closing phenylalanine or tryptophan. Each record gives: CDR3 length, clone size, D gene, J gene, V gene, CDR3 protein, CDR3 DNA. The D gene is left open where the match is weak. Size tells how often a clone was seen (once, few, many) or the class of an expanded clone, and some rows leave it out.

cdr3_length: 16; clone_size: .; d_call: .; j_call: TRBJ1-6; v_call: TRBV3-1; cdr3_aa: CASSKSRDTYNSPLHF; cdr3_nt: TGTGCCAGCAGCAAATCAAGGGACACCTATAATTCACCCCTCCACTTT
cdr3_length: 14; clone_size: .; d_call: TRBD1; j_call: TRBJ1-1; v_call: TRBV12-3/TRBV12-4; cdr3_aa: CASSRDRAVTEAFF; cdr3_nt: TGTGCCAGCAGTCGAGACAGGGCGGTCACTGAAGCTTTCTTT
cdr3_length: 13; clone_size: .; d_call: .; j_call: TRBJ1-2; v_call: TRBV12-3/TRBV12-4; cdr3_aa: CASSFSQSYGYTF; cdr3_nt: TGTGCCAGCAGTTTTAGTCAGTCCTATGGCTACACCTTC
cdr3_length: 15; clone_size: few; d_call: TRBD1; j_call: TRBJ2-7; v_call: TRBV6-2/TRBV6-3; cdr3_aa: CASRRDREDSYEQYF; cdr3_nt: TGTGCCAGCAGGAGAGACAGGGAAGACTCCTACGAGCAGTACTTC
cdr3_length: 13; clone_size: few; d_call: .; j_call: TRBJ2-1; v_call: TRBV7-2; cdr3_aa: CASSLGIAVEQFF; cdr3_nt: TGTGCCAGCAGCCTGGGGATAGCAGTTGAGCAGTTCTTC
cdr3_length: 13; clone_size: .; d_call: .; j_call: TRBJ2-1; v_call: TRBV7-9; cdr3_aa: CASSPGRANEQFF; cdr3_nt: TGTGCCAGCAGCCCCGGACGGGCTAATGAGCAGTTCTTC
cdr3_length: 15; clone_size: few; d_call: .; j_call: TRBJ2-7; v_call: TRBV7-2; cdr3_aa: CASSLDGRGRDEQYF; cdr3_nt: TGTGCCAGCAGCTTAGATGGCAGGGGCAGGGACGAGCAGTACTTC
cdr3_length: 15; clone_size: .; d_call: .; j_call: TRBJ2-3; v_call: TRBV6-6; cdr3_aa: CASKIGGTSTDTQYF; cdr3_nt: TGTGCCAGCAAGATCGGCGGGACTAGCACAGATACGCAGTATTTT
cdr3_length: 14; clone_size: .; d_call: .; j_call: TRBJ1-1; v_call: TRBV7-9; cdr3_aa: CASAGGAENTEAFF; cdr3_nt: TGTGCCAGCGCCGGTGGGGCTGAGAACACTGAAGCTTTCTTT
cdr3_length: 13; clone_size: few; d_call: .; j_call: TRBJ2-7; v_call: TRBV4-3; cdr3_aa: CASSQDHWGEQYF; cdr3_nt: TGCGCCAGCAGCCAAGACCACTGGGGAGAGCAGTACTTC
cdr3_length: 13; clone_size: .; d_call: .; j_call: TRBJ2-7; v_call: TRBV29-1; cdr3_aa: CSVGGGNSYEQYF; cdr3_nt: TGCAGCGTTGGTGGCGGGAACTCCTACGAGCAGTACTTC
cdr3_length: 13; clone_size: .; d_call: .; j_call: TRBJ1-5; v_call: TRBV20-1; cdr3_aa: CSARLGFDQPQHF; cdr3_nt: TGCAGTGCTAGATTGGGTTTCGATCAGCCCCAGCATTTT
cdr3_length: 14; clone_size: .; d_call: TRBD2; j_call: TRBJ2-5; v_call: TRBV20-1; cdr3_aa: CSATGLEYSGTQYF; cdr3_nt: TGCAGTGCTACAGGACTAGAGTACAGCGGGACCCAGTACTTC
cdr3_length: 16; clone_size: .; d_call: TRBD2; j_call: TRBJ2-1; v_call: TRBV6-5; cdr3_aa: CASSYSRLAGGREQFF; cdr3_nt: TGCGCCAGCAGTTACTCCCGTCTAGCGGGAGGGCGAGAGCAGTTCTTC
cdr3_length: 17; clone_size: .; d_call: .; j_call: TRBJ1-5; v_call: TRBV15; cdr3_aa: CATNPECDTDSNQPQHF; cdr3_nt: TGTGCCACCAACCCCGAATGCGACACCGATAGCAATCAGCCCCAGCATTTT
cdr3_length: 12; clone_size: .; d_call: .; j_call: TRBJ1-2; v_call: TRBV6-6; cdr3_aa: CAGFSAYYGYTF; cdr3_nt: TGTGCCGGCTTCAGCGCGTACTATGGCTACACCTTC
cdr3_length: 15; clone_size: .; d_call: .; j_call: TRBJ2-3; v_call: TRBV4-3; cdr3_aa: CANSQDKEMVDTQYF; cdr3_nt: TGCGCCAACAGCCAAGATAAGGAGATGGTAGATACGCAGTATTTT
cdr3_length: 12; clone_size: .; d_call: .; j_call: TRBJ2-3; v_call: TRBV2; cdr3_aa: CASGLNGDTQYF; cdr3_nt: TGTGCCAGCGGCCTTAATGGGGACACGCAGTATTTT
cdr3_length: 12; clone_size: .; d_call: .; j_call: TRBJ2-7; v_call: TRBV20-1; cdr3_aa: CSAKTGLDEQYF; cdr3_nt: TGCAGTGCGAAAACAGGGCTCGACGAGCAGTACTTC
cdr3_length: 14; clone_size: .; d_call: .; j_call: TRBJ1-1; v_call: TRBV7-9; cdr3_aa: CASSKGTLNTEAFF; cdr3_nt: TGTGCCAGCAGCAAGGGAACCCTGAACACTGAAGCTTTCTTT
cdr3_length: 13; clone_size: .; d_call: .; j_call: TRBJ1-1; v_call: TRBV4-3; cdr3_aa: CASSQERGLKAFF; cdr3_nt: TGCGCCAGCAGCCAAGAACGCGGACTGAAGGCTTTCTTT
cdr3_length: 11; clone_size: .; d_call: .; j_call: TRBJ1-4; v_call: TRBV12-3/TRBV12-4; cdr3_aa: CASSSPGKLFF; cdr3_nt: TGTGCCAGCAGTTCCCCGGGAAAACTGTTTTTT
cdr3_length: 13; clone_size: .; d_call: .; j_call: TRBJ2-1; v_call: TRBV7-2; cdr3_aa: CASSFIKSNEQFF; cdr3_nt: TGTGCCAGCAGCTTTATCAAGAGCAATGAGCAGTTCTTC
cdr3_length: 15; clone_size: .; d_call: TRBD1; j_call: TRBJ1-5; v_call: TRBV7-8; cdr3_aa: CASSRDRVLNQPQHF; cdr3_nt: TGTGCCAGCAGCCGGGACAGGGTTTTGAATCAGCCCCAGCATTTT
cdr3_length: 16; clone_size: .; d_call: .; j_call: TRBJ1-6; v_call: TRBV5-1; cdr3_aa: CASSLEGAASGSPLHF; cdr3_nt: TGCGCCAGCAGCTTGGAAGGTGCGGCGAGTGGTTCACCCCTCCACTTT
cdr3_length: 13; clone_size: .; d_call: .; j_call: TRBJ2-1; v_call: TRBV6-1; cdr3_aa: CASSRKGGNEQFF; cdr3_nt: TGTGCCAGCAGCCGAAAAGGGGGGAATGAGCAGTTCTTC
cdr3_length: 13; clone_size: few; d_call: .; j_call: TRBJ1-5; v_call: TRBV20-1; cdr3_aa: CSTAEGSNQPQHF; cdr3_nt: TGCAGTACTGCCGAGGGGAGCAATCAGCCCCAGCATTTT
cdr3_length: 12; clone_size: few; d_call: TRBD2; j_call: TRBJ2-1; v_call: TRBV6-6; cdr3_aa: CASRALAGEQFF; cdr3_nt: TGTGCCAGCAGGGCCCTAGCGGGGGAGCAGTTCTTC
cdr3_length: 16; clone_size: .; d_call: .; j_call: TRBJ1-2; v_call: TRBV12-3/TRBV12-4; cdr3_aa: CASSPGSGPRSYGYTF; cdr3_nt: TGTGCCAGCAGTCCGGGATCAGGCCCTCGTAGCTATGGCTACACCTTC
cdr3_length: 12; clone_size: few; d_call: .; j_call: TRBJ1-5; v_call: TRBV20-1; cdr3_aa: CSASAGTQPQHF; cdr3_nt: TGCAGTGCTAGTGCAGGTACTCAGCCCCAGCATTTT
cdr3_length: 16; clone_size: few; d_call: .; j_call: TRBJ2-5; v_call: TRBV6-2/TRBV6-3; cdr3_aa: CASSYHTGKYQETQYF; cdr3_nt: TGTGCCAGCAGTTACCATACAGGGAAGTACCAAGAGACCCAGTACTTC
cdr3_length: 16; clone_size: .; d_call: TRBD1; j_call: TRBJ2-6; v_call: TRBV20-1; cdr3_aa: CSARDTGDPGANVLTF; cdr3_nt: TGCAGTGCTAGAGACACAGGGGATCCAGGGGCCAACGTCCTGACTTTC
cdr3_length: 12; clone_size: .; d_call: .; j_call: TRBJ2-5; v_call: TRBV4-3; cdr3_aa: CASSHPFAGQYF; cdr3_nt: TGCGCCAGCAGCCACCCCTTCGCAGGGCAGTACTTC
cdr3_length: 12; clone_size: .; d_call: .; j_call: TRBJ2-3; v_call: TRBV20-1; cdr3_aa: CSASFVTDTQYF; cdr3_nt: TGCAGTGCTAGTTTCGTCACAGATACGCAGTATTTT
cdr3_length: 13; clone_size: .; d_call: .; j_call: TRBJ2-3; v_call: TRBV6-2/TRBV6-3; cdr3_aa: CAARTRRTDTQYF; cdr3_nt: TGTGCCGCTCGGACCCGACGGACAGATACGCAGTATTTT
cdr3_length: 16; clone_size: .; d_call: TRBD1; j_call: TRBJ2-1; v_call: TRBV18; cdr3_aa: CASSATGTGAVDEKFF; cdr3_nt: TGTGCCAGCTCAGCCACCGGGACAGGGGCTGTTGATGAGAAGTTCTTC
cdr3_length: 17; clone_size: .; d_call: TRBD2; j_call: TRBJ2-1; v_call: TRBV15; cdr3_aa: CATSRVPGTSGRNEQFF; cdr3_nt: TGTGCCACCAGCAGAGTTCCCGGGACTAGCGGGAGAAATGAGCAGTTCTTC
cdr3_length: 13; clone_size: .; d_call: .; j_call: TRBJ2-7; v_call: TRBV20-1; cdr3_aa: CSASGWDHNEQYF; cdr3_nt: TGCAGTGCTTCTGGTTGGGATCACAATGAGCAGTACTTC
cdr3_length: 16; clone_size: once; d_call: .; j_call: TRBJ1-5; v_call: TRBV6-1; cdr3_aa: CASSGTAYASNQPQHF; cdr3_nt: TGTGCCAGCAGTGGGACAGCCTATGCAAGCAATCAGCCCCAGCATTTT